These 32 T cell receptor beta chains came from one sample sequenced in a study of cytomegalovirus exposure and HLA in healthy donors. The PCR used 60 Vbeta and 13 Jbeta primers. Measured with immunoSEQ multiplex PCR; TCRdb has only the in-frame clones, and not every one. This table holds about 110,000 clones, approximately 80% found once. The material sequenced was PBMCs. The receptors come from a woman in her 30s in good health and CMV-seropositive.

The J gene is TRBJ2-2, the V gene TRBV6-5, with 10 bases that match TRBD2. The CDR3 totals 15 residues. From germline, CDR1 is MNHEY and CDR2 SVGAGI. V shed 4 bases and J 1 base; nucleotides not matched to a gene: 0. The CDR3 DNA sequence: TGTGCCAGCAGTTGGACTAGCGGGAACACCGGGGAGCTGTTTTTT. This translates into CASSWTSGNTGELFF.

This rearrangement joins TRBV7-2 to TRBJ1-2; no definite D call. The V gene lost 4 bases and the J gene lost 5 bases, with 11 bases spanning the gap. The germline V gene has CDR1 SGHTA and CDR2 FQGNSA. The length of the CDR3 is 13 residues. CDR3: CASSSGSWYGYTF. The DNA of the CDR3 is TGTGCCAGCAGCTCAGGATCGTGGTATGGCTACACCTTC.

The chain links TRBV19 to TRBJ2-7; 7 bases agree with TRBD1. The junction had 13 bases not matched to a gene; V was cut back by 9 bases and J by 5 bases. From germline, CDR1 is LNHDA and CDR2 SQIVND (reference sequence). This CDR3 is 14 amino acids long. CDR3 sequence reads: CASRSDRVRNEQYF. CDR3 nucleotides: TGTGCCAGCAGATCAGACAGGGTGCGGAACGAGCAGTACTTC.

The chain links TRBV9 to TRBJ2-1; tentative D call: TRBD2 (6 bases). The CDR3 consists of 14 residues. CDR1 and CDR2 (germline): SGDLS, YYNGEE. V was trimmed by 0 bases and J by 4 bases, leaving 8 bases between them. The CDR3 nucleotides are TGTGCCAGCAGCGTAGAGGGACTTTACAATGAGCAGTTCTTC. Amino acid sequence: CASSVEGLYNEQFF.

The chain links TRBV7-9 to TRBJ2-5, with D possibly matching TRBD1 (6 bases). With the DNA end fitting TRBJ2-7 better, the J assignment may be wrong. From germline, CDR1 is SEHNR and CDR2 FQNEAQ (reference sequence). The CDR3 runs to 13 residues. Written as DNA, the CDR3 is TGTGCCAGCAGCCTACAGGGTTACGACGAGCAGTACTTC. Translation: CASSLQGYDEQYF.

J is TRBJ1-2 and V is TRBV11-1; TRBD1 matches 7 bases. V shed 1 base and J 8 bases; nucleotides not matched to a gene: 7. The CDR3 totals 14 residues. Germline V gene data show CDR1 as SGHAT and CDR2 as FQDESV (reference sequence). CDR3 residues: CASSLDWDRQGYTF. The CDR3 nucleotides are TGTGCCAGCAGCTTAGACTGGGACAGACAAGGCTACACCTTC.

The CDR3 nucleotides are TGTGCCAGCAGCCCCGGACTAGCGGAAAACTACGAGCAGTACTTC. Translating it yields CASSPGLAENYEQYF. V is TRBV5-6 and J is TRBJ2-7; TRBD2 agrees at 10 bases. This CDR3 has 15 amino acids. The ends lost 4 bases at V and 3 bases at J; junction bases unmatched: 7. Looked up from germline, CDR1 is SGHDT and CDR2 is YYEEEE.

V usage is TRBV18 and J usage is TRBJ1-3; weak D call: TRBD1 (5 bases). V was cut by 0 bases and J by 0 bases, with 12 bases left in between. From germline, CDR1 is KGHSH and CDR2 LQKENI. This CDR3 spans 17 amino acids. DNA for the CDR3: TGTGCCAGCTCACCACCCCAGGGTAGGAGCTCTGGAAACACCATATATTTT. Translated: CASSPPQGRSSGNTIYF.

The chain couples TRBV30 to TRBJ1-1; no clear D gene. The CDR3 has 13 residues. Germline loops: CDR1 GTSNPN, CDR2 SVGIG (reference sequence). The ends were cut back, 0 bases at V and 2 bases at J, with 7 bases in the middle. The DNA for the CDR3 is TGTGCCTGGAGTGTACACGCCAACACTGAAGCTTTCTTT. Protein sequence: CAWSVHANTEAFF.

The chain combines TRBV10-3 with TRBJ2-5; 10 bases are shared with TRBD1. With V trimmed by 2 bases and J by 3 bases, 0 bases remained unmatched. The germline V gene has CDR1 ENHRY and CDR2 SYGVKD. The CDR3 covers 14 residues. CDR3 amino acids: CAISEGQGEETQYF. CDR3 coding DNA: TGTGCCATCAGTGAGGGACAGGGGGAAGAGACCCAGTACTTC.

This clone appeared a single time. The V gene is TRBV5-4, the J gene TRBJ2-1, with 7 bases identical to TRBD2. The V segment lost 0 bases and the J segment 6 bases; nucleotides outside the gene matches: 6. Germline CDR1 reads SGHNT; CDR2 reads YYREEE (reference sequence). The CDR3 consists of 15 residues. The chain's CDR3 is CASSLASGKFNEQFF. The CDR3 DNA follows: TGTGCCAGCAGCTTGGCTAGCGGCAAGTTCAATGAGCAGTTCTTC.

The rearrangement links TRBV7-9 to TRBJ1-5, with no clear D. V shed 1 base and J shed 4 bases, with 11 bases lying between them. Germline CDR1 is SEHNR and CDR2 is FQNEAQ (reference sequence). This CDR3 region has 15 residues. The CDR3: CASSLGTVWNQPQHF. The CDR3 coding sequence is TGTGCCAGCAGCTTAGGTACAGTATGGAATCAGCCCCAGCATTTT. The complete variable domain, with remaining parts taken from reference TRBV7-9 and TRBJ1-5, reads DTGVSQNPRHKITKRGQNVTFRCDPISEHNRLYWYRQTLGQGPEFLTYFQNEAQLEKSRLLSDRFSAERPKGSFSTLEIQRTEQGDSAMYLCASSLGTVWNQPQHFGDGTRLSIL.

The genes are TRBV11-2 and TRBJ2-2; perhaps TRBD1 as D (6 bases). V was trimmed by 3 bases and J by 7 bases, leaving 9 bases between them. The CDR3 has 13 residues. Germline values: CDR1 SGHAT, CDR2 FQNNGV. The CDR3 nucleotides read TGTGCCAGCAGCTTCATGGACAGCGGGGAGCTGTTTTTT. Translating gives CASSFMDSGELFF.

The CDR3 spells CASGRQYTEAFF. The CDR3, as DNA: TGTGCCAGTGGCAGACAGTACACTGAAGCTTTCTTT. The genes are TRBV14 and TRBJ1-1, with D possibly being TRBD1 (5 bases). The germline V and J ends were trimmed by 9 bases and 3 bases, with 11 bases remaining between them. Germline CDR1 reads SGHDN; CDR2 reads FVKESK. The CDR3 runs to 12 residues.

The chain has TRBV4-2 and TRBJ2-5; TRBD2 agrees at 16 bases. Germline V gene lookup returns CDR1 LGHNA and CDR2 YNFKEQ. The junction had 9 bases not matched to a gene; V was cut back by 0 bases and J by 5 bases. The CDR3 has 19 amino acids. CDR3 nucleotides: TGTGCCAGCAGCCAAGATTGGGGGACTAGCGGGGGGGCCTGGGAGACCCAGTACTTC. Protein product: CASSQDWGTSGGAWETQYF.

This rearrangement joins TRBV11-1 to TRBJ2-7; TRBD2 aligns across 9 bases. Germline CDR1 reads SGHAT; CDR2 reads FQDESV (reference sequence). J gave up 6 bases and V 5 bases, and 14 bases lay outside the gene matches. This CDR3 region has 16 residues. CDR3 nucleotides: TGTGCCAGCAGCCCCCTGACTAGCGGAGCAGGGAGCGAGCAGTACTTC. This translates into CASSPLTSGAGSEQYF.

A single count supports this clone. The chain combines TRBV5-4 with TRBJ1-1, with TRBD1 matching 8 bases. In germline, CDR1 is SGHNT, CDR2 YYREEE (reference sequence). This CDR3 region has 15 residues. V shed 2 bases and J 10 bases; nucleotides not matched to a gene: 13. DNA for the CDR3: TGTGCCAGCAGCTTCGCAGGGGGCGCGGAGCTTGGAGCTTTCTTT. This translates into CASSFAGGAELGAFF.

CDR3 coding DNA: TGTGCCAGCTCACCACCCCAGGGGCGGACCGGGGAGCTGTTTTTT. It specifies CASSPPQGRTGELFF. V is TRBV18 and J is TRBJ2-2; maybe TRBD1 (6 bases). The V end lost 0 bases, the J end lost 5 bases, and 10 bases lay between the germline ends. This CDR3 is built from 15 residues. The germline gives CDR1 KGHSH, CDR2 LQKENI.

CDR3 protein: CASSEWSRGVHGYTF. CDR3 coding DNA: TGTGCCAGTAGTGAGTGGAGCAGGGGTGTACATGGCTACACCTTC. The chain uses TRBV19 and TRBJ1-2; weak D call: TRBD1 (6 bases). The CDR3 covers 15 residues. V lost 5 bases and J 6 bases, leaving 19 bases between the germline ends. CDR1 is LNHDA, CDR2 SQIVND, per germline (reference sequence).

The J gene is TRBJ2-5, the V gene TRBV5-1; TRBD1 matches 8 bases. With 0 bases clipped from V and 5 bases from J, the junction kept 9 bases outside the gene matches. The V gene's germline CDR1 is SGHRS and CDR2 YFSETQ. The CDR3 is 16 amino acids. CDR3 sequence reads: CASSLAGTGGQETQYF. The CDR3 DNA reads TGCGCCAGCAGCTTGGCCGGGACAGGCGGTCAGGAGACCCAGTACTTC.

This clone was detected only a few times. CDR3 sequence (DNA): TGTGCCTGGAGCCAATTAGGGGGAGCGGTGGCAGATACGCAGTATTTT. Translated, it gives CAWSQLGGAVADTQYF. The J gene is TRBJ2-3, the V gene TRBV30, with D possibly TRBD1 on 6 matching bases. Trimming stripped 3 bases from V and 4 bases from J, with 20 bases between. The CDR3 consists of 16 residues. Germline assignment: CDR1 GTSNPN and CDR2 SVGIG (reference sequence).

The J gene is TRBJ1-2, the V gene TRBV5-6, with TRBD1 matching over 11 bases. V lost 4 bases to trimming and J lost 8 bases; unmatched junction nucleotides: 7. This CDR3 contains 14 residues. In germline, CDR1 is SGHDT, CDR2 YYEEEE. In DNA, the CDR3 is TGTGCCAGCAGCAGGACAGGGGGCTATAGGGGCTACACCTTC. Amino acid sequence: CASSRTGGYRGYTF.

The chain couples TRBV5-1 to TRBJ2-7; 7 nucleotides line up with TRBD1. J was trimmed by 5 bases and V by 2 bases; bases with no gene match: 10. CDR3 length: 15 amino acids. Germline V CDR1 and CDR2: SGHRS, YFSETQ. The CDR3 DNA is TGCGCCAGCAGCTTACCTACGACAGGGCAAGACGAGCAGTACTTC. Translating it yields CASSLPTTGQDEQYF. The whole variable domain, remainder taken from reference TRBV5-1 and TRBJ2-7, is KAGVTQTPRYLIKTRGQQVTLSCSPISGHRSVSWYQQTPGQGLQFLFEYFSETQRNKGNFPGRFSGRQFSNSRSEMNVSTLELGDSALYLCASSLPTTGQDEQYFGPGTRLTVT.

The gene calls are TRBV10-3 and TRBJ1-5; a possible D gene is TRBD1 (6 bases). Trimming cost V 6 bases and J 2 bases, with 11 bases left between them. Germline assignment: CDR1 ENHRY and CDR2 SYGVKD. This CDR3 has 14 amino acids. This CDR3 reads CAISGQNGNQPQHF. The CDR3 bases are TGTGCCATCAGCGGACAGAATGGCAATCAGCCCCAGCATTTT.

CDR3 residues: CASSLGPGLAGTDTQYF. The DNA for the CDR3 is TGTGCCAGCAGCTTGGGGCCCGGACTAGCTGGCACAGATACGCAGTATTTT. The chain carries TRBV5-6 and TRBJ2-3; 8 nucleotides align to TRBD2. This CDR3 region has 17 residues. Trimming took 0 bases from V and 1 from J; bases not matched to a gene: 7. From germline, CDR1 is SGHDT and CDR2 YYEEEE.

The chain uses TRBV29-1 and TRBJ2-4, with 7 positions matching TRBD2. The CDR3 runs 13 residues. With 1 base clipped from V and 8 bases from J, the junction kept 5 bases outside the gene matches. CDR1 SQVTM and CDR2 ANQGSEA come from the germline V gene. The CDR3 here is CSVEGGRWDIQYF. The CDR3 coding sequence is TGCAGCGTTGAAGGCGGGAGATGGGACATTCAGTACTTC.

The rearrangement joins TRBV7-3 to TRBJ2-7, with a weak D call TRBD2 (6 bases). Germline loops: CDR1 SGHTA, CDR2 FQGTGA. This CDR3 has 13 amino acids. V was trimmed by 1 base and J by 6 bases, leaving 10 bases between them. CDR3 sequence (DNA): TGTGCCAGCAGCTTAAATGTCGGGGGCGAGCAGTACTTC. Translation gives CASSLNVGGEQYF.

This clone was observed a few times. The genes are TRBV12-5 and TRBJ2-7, with TRBD1 as a possible D gene (5 bases). Trimming left V 4 bases short and J 8 bases short, with 9 bases between. The CDR3 is made up of 11 amino acids. Germline loops: CDR1 LGHNT, CDR2 FRNRAP. CDR3 sequence: CASGSGAKQYF. In DNA, the CDR3 is TGTGCTAGTGGTTCTGGGGCGAAGCAGTACTTC. The full variable domain, rest sourced from reference TRBV12-5 and TRBJ2-7, is DARVTQTPRHKVTEMGQEVTMRCQPILGHNTVFWYRQTMMQGLELLAYFRNRAPLDDSGMPKDRFSAEMPDATLATLKIQPSEPRDSAVYFCASGSGAKQYFGPGTRLTVT.

V is TRBV2 and J is TRBJ2-7; 12 positions match TRBD1. CDR1 SNHLY and CDR2 FYNNEI come from the germline V gene. J gave up 1 base and V 4 bases, and 2 bases lay outside the gene matches. This CDR3 is 15 amino acids long. The CDR3, as DNA: TGTGCCAGCAGTGGGGGACAGGGGGCTTCCTACGAGCAGTACTTC. Protein sequence: CASSGGQGASYEQYF.

In its sample, this clone was seen once. The chain combines TRBV4-1 with TRBJ2-3; 7 nucleotides match TRBD2. Unmatched junction bases numbered 5, after V lost 1 base and J lost 1 base. This CDR3 has 16 amino acids. The V gene's germline CDR1 is MGHRA and CDR2 YSYEKL. CDR3 in amino acids: CASSQVESGGTDTQYF. DNA for the CDR3: TGCGCCAGCAGCCAAGTGGAAAGCGGGGGCACAGATACGCAGTATTTT.

The chain carries TRBV5-1 and TRBJ2-1; possibly TRBD2 for D (5 bases). Trimming shortened V by 4 bases and J by 10 bases, and 18 bases separated the two germline ends. The CDR3 is 14 amino acids. Germline assignment: CDR1 SGHRS and CDR2 YFSETQ. CDR3 region: CASSPEGSATEQFF. The CDR3 DNA follows: TGCGCCAGCAGCCCTGAGGGTAGCGCCACCGAGCAGTTCTTC. Full variable domain (rest looked up from reference TRBV5-1 and TRBJ2-1): KAGVTQTPRYLIKTRGQQVTLSCSPISGHRSVSWYQQTPGQGLQFLFEYFSETQRNKGNFPGRFSGRQFSNSRSEMNVSTLELGDSALYLCASSPEGSATEQFFGPGTRLTVL.

The CDR3 loop reads CASSTWDGANEQFF. The CDR3 DNA follows: TGTGCCAGCAGTACCTGGGATGGGGCGAATGAGCAGTTCTTC. The J gene is TRBJ2-1, the V gene TRBV27, with D tentatively TRBD1 (5 bases). Germline values: CDR1 MNHEY, CDR2 SMNVEV (reference sequence). V was clipped by 5 bases and J by 7 bases, with 15 bases between them. The CDR3 sequence is 14 residues long.